The T cell receptor (beta chain) under discussion was sequenced for a study of spatial heterogeneity in lung cancer. Study at large: More than 8.5 raw reads, on average, carried each unique TCR and UMI combination.

This CDR3 has 16 residues. V dropped 4 bases and J dropped 7; count of bases not matched to a gene: 8. Germline CDR1 and CDR2: MRHNA and SNTAGT. TCR cDNA molecules were tagged individually, and each one carried a unique molecular identifier. A single record per CDR3 protein comes from TCRdb applying MiXCR to the 5' RACE reads. Among roughly 60,000 distinct CDR3 sequences listed, about 8% were seen once. Time point here: sample taken at primary tumor resection. Unsorted whole RNA samples from tumor, nontumor lung or frozen PBMC were sequenced. This sequence joins TRBV6-4 and TRBJ2-1; the match to TRBD1 covers 12 bases. Specimen: PBMCs, collected at surgery. The TCR comes from a female donor with early-stage non-small cell lung cancer. The CDR3, as DNA: TGTGCCAGCAGTGTCCTCCCGGGACAGGGGGCGAATGAGCAGTTCTTC. It translates to CASSVLPGQGANEQFF.